The rows below give T cell receptor beta chains drawn from one sample of a study of shared clonotypes between healthy human individuals. Only in-frame clones appear in the TCRdb table, and some are missing; sequencing was by immunoSEQ multiplex PCR. The sample shows about 2.1 million clones, about 93% of them seen only once. Material for sequencing was naive CD8+ T cells from PBMCs. These receptors originate from a man aged 18 to 30 in good health. Some clones in this sample may be carry-over from other donors' samples. The CDR3 runs from the conserved cysteine through the conserved F or W. Fields, in order: D gene, J gene, V gene, clone size, CDR3 DNA, CDR3 protein. D genes are given only for firm matches. Only part of the rows carry a size: once, few, many, or a class if the clone is expanded.

d_call: TRBD1
j_call: TRBJ2-7
v_call: TRBV27
clone_size: NA
cdr3_nt: TGTGCCAGCAGTTTATCGAAGGCAGGGGGCCCGCTGGGCGAGCAGTACTTC
cdr3_aa: CASSLSKAGGPLGEQYF

d_call: NA
j_call: TRBJ1-1
v_call: TRBV5-1
clone_size: NA
cdr3_nt: TGCGCCAGCAGCTTGGCGAGGGAAAACACTGAAGCTTTCTTT
cdr3_aa: CASSLARENTEAFF

d_call: NA
j_call: TRBJ2-5
v_call: TRBV28
clone_size: NA
cdr3_nt: TGTGCCAGCAGTTTAGGAACGGGGTCGAAGACCCAGTACTTC
cdr3_aa: CASSLGTGSKTQYF

d_call: NA
j_call: TRBJ2-7
v_call: TRBV29-1
clone_size: NA
cdr3_nt: TGCAGCGTGGACTTAAAACCGACAGGCCAACCCCATTACGAGCAGTACTTC
cdr3_aa: CSVDLKPTGQPHYEQYF

d_call: NA
j_call: TRBJ1-1
v_call: TRBV4-3
clone_size: NA
cdr3_nt: TGCGCCAGCAGCCAAGATCCCGGAACTTGGGTGAACACTGAAGCTTTCTTT
cdr3_aa: CASSQDPGTWVNTEAFF

d_call: TRBD1
j_call: TRBJ2-6
v_call: TRBV11-2
clone_size: NA
cdr3_nt: TGTGCCAGCAGCACCCGACAGGGGGTGGCCTCTGGGGCCAACGTCCTGACTTTC
cdr3_aa: CASSTRQGVASGANVLTF

d_call: TRBD2
j_call: TRBJ2-7
v_call: TRBV9
clone_size: NA
cdr3_nt: TGTGCCAGCAGCGAGGGAGGGCAGGGCTACGAGCAGTACTTC
cdr3_aa: CASSEGGQGYEQYF

d_call: TRBD1
j_call: TRBJ2-1
v_call: TRBV4-3
clone_size: NA
cdr3_nt: TGCGCCAGCAGCCCGTTTTGGACAGGGGAATACAATGAGCAGTTCTTC
cdr3_aa: CASSPFWTGEYNEQFF

d_call: TRBD1
j_call: TRBJ1-1
v_call: TRBV30
clone_size: NA
cdr3_nt: TGTGCCTGGTCCGGACAGGTATTGGAAGCTTTCTTT
cdr3_aa: CAWSGQVLEAFF

d_call: NA
j_call: TRBJ1-4
v_call: TRBV7-9
clone_size: NA
cdr3_nt: TGTGCCAGCAGCTGGGTGGACCGGGTCCTGTTTTTT
cdr3_aa: CASSWVDRVLFF

d_call: TRBD2
j_call: TRBJ2-7
v_call: TRBV6-5
clone_size: NA
cdr3_nt: TGTGCCAGCAGTTACTCGTTGGTAGCGGGAACCTACGAGCAGTACTTC
cdr3_aa: CASSYSLVAGTYEQYF

d_call: NA
j_call: TRBJ1-5
v_call: TRBV28
clone_size: few
cdr3_nt: TGTGCCAGCAGTCCGGGACTCAATAATCAGCCCCAGCATTTT
cdr3_aa: CASSPGLNNQPQHF

d_call: NA
j_call: TRBJ2-1
v_call: TRBV9
clone_size: once
cdr3_nt: TGTGCCAGCAGCTTGAGTGAGGACAATGAGCAGTTCTTC
cdr3_aa: CASSLSEDNEQFF

d_call: NA
j_call: TRBJ1-2
v_call: TRBV5-1
clone_size: NA
cdr3_nt: TGCGCCAGCAGCTTGGTTTTTCCTAACTATGGCTACACCTTC
cdr3_aa: CASSLVFPNYGYTF

d_call: TRBD2
j_call: TRBJ2-3
v_call: TRBV7-9
clone_size: once
cdr3_nt: TGTGCCAGCAGCTTATATGGACTAGCGGAGCCCACAGATACGCAGTATTTT
cdr3_aa: CASSLYGLAEPTDTQYF

d_call: TRBD1
j_call: TRBJ2-2
v_call: TRBV27
clone_size: NA
cdr3_nt: TGTGCCAGCGCCGTAAAACCAGATACAGGGGGCACCACCGGGGAGCTGTTTTTT
cdr3_aa: CASAVKPDTGGTTGELFF

d_call: NA
j_call: TRBJ2-7
v_call: TRBV9
clone_size: NA
cdr3_nt: TGTGCCAGCAGCGTAGGGGGGCTGTTGAGGGACGAGCAGTACTTC
cdr3_aa: CASSVGGLLRDEQYF

d_call: NA
j_call: TRBJ2-3
v_call: TRBV27
clone_size: NA
cdr3_nt: TGTGCCAGCAGTTTTTTGGGAGAGGGGACGGGCACAGATACGCAGTATTTT
cdr3_aa: CASSFLGEGTGTDTQYF

d_call: TRBD1
j_call: TRBJ2-5
v_call: TRBV27
clone_size: NA
cdr3_nt: TGTGCCAGCGGAGCCGGGACAGGGGGGTCCGAGACCCAGTACTTC
cdr3_aa: CASGAGTGGSETQYF

d_call: TRBD1
j_call: TRBJ1-2
v_call: TRBV14
clone_size: NA
cdr3_nt: TGTGCCAGCAGCCAAGACAGGGGGAACTATGGCTACACCTTC
cdr3_aa: CASSQDRGNYGYTF

d_call: NA
j_call: TRBJ2-2
v_call: TRBV27
clone_size: few
cdr3_nt: TGTGCCAGCAGTCCCTACGCCGGGGAGCTGTTTTTT
cdr3_aa: CASSPYAGELFF

d_call: NA
j_call: TRBJ2-1
v_call: TRBV5-1
clone_size: NA
cdr3_nt: TGCGCCAGCAGCTTGGTTCCGGGTTCGAGCTCCTACAATGAGCAGTTCTTC
cdr3_aa: CASSLVPGSSSYNEQFF

d_call: TRBD1
j_call: TRBJ1-4
v_call: TRBV27
clone_size: NA
cdr3_nt: TGTGCCAGCAGTCGAACAGGGGGTTTTGGTGAAAAACTGTTTTTT
cdr3_aa: CASSRTGGFGEKLFF

d_call: NA
j_call: TRBJ1-2
v_call: TRBV7-9
clone_size: NA
cdr3_nt: TGTGCCAGCAGCCCTCCGGGACGGATAAACTATGGCTACACCTTC
cdr3_aa: CASSPPGRINYGYTF

d_call: NA
j_call: TRBJ2-7
v_call: TRBV15
clone_size: NA
cdr3_nt: TGTGCCACCAGCCCTACCCGCCCCACCGAGCAGTACTTC
cdr3_aa: CATSPTRPTEQYF

d_call: TRBD1
j_call: TRBJ2-7
v_call: TRBV6-1
clone_size: NA
cdr3_nt: TGTGCCAGCACTTGGGTGACAGGGACCCCCCTCGAGCAGTACTTC
cdr3_aa: CASTWVTGTPLEQYF

d_call: TRBD2
j_call: TRBJ2-1
v_call: TRBV5-5
clone_size: NA
cdr3_nt: TGTGCCAGCAGCTTGGTTGAGACTAGCGGGAGGGCCCATGAGCAGTTCTTC
cdr3_aa: CASSLVETSGRAHEQFF

d_call: NA
j_call: TRBJ2-1
v_call: TRBV7-3
clone_size: NA
cdr3_nt: TGTGCCAGCAGCTTTCATCCTCCCTCCTACAATGAGCAGTTCTTC
cdr3_aa: CASSFHPPSYNEQFF